This T cell receptor beta chain came from a study of T-cell memory formation after mild COVID-19. TCRdb re-called the 5' RACE reads with MiXCR, one entry per CDR3 protein. The sample lists roughly 300,000 distinct CDR3 sequences, around 8% occurring once. The V gene's germline CDR1 is SGHNT and CDR2 YYREEE (reference sequence). Trimming took 0 bases from V and 4 from J; bases not matched to a gene: 3. This CDR3 spans 14 amino acids. General study results and limits: Whether second-wave clones peaking at day 37 were SARS-CoV-2 specific went unconfirmed. Later expanders leaned CD4+, whereas clones that contracted between day 15 and 85 were balanced CD4/CD8.

A remark on this clonotype: Its specificity is not known.

The specimen was PBMCs or a T cell subset sorted from them (not recorded which). The chain employs TRBV5-4 and TRBJ2-5, with 7 bases lining up with TRBD1. The TCR was taken from a man aged 18 to 29 who had mild COVID-19 (a few samples of this study predate the infection). Cell type and time point are not known. CDR3 loop: CASSLASGGETQYF. For the CDR3, the DNA is TGTGCCAGCAGCTTGGCCTCAGGGGGAGAGACCCAGTACTTC.